The entry below gives a single T cell receptor beta chain sequence along with its context. No antigen is known for it. Base quality data are lacking; no much larger clone is found one base away. Genomic DNA was isolated from the sorted cells so that the TCRbeta CDR3 region could be sequenced. TCRbeta CDR3 regions were sequenced using the immunoSEQ Assay. Sourced from immuneACCESS, this table was stored by TCRdb with only in-frame sequences that have V and J called. A share of the clones is absent; for the studies checked, an unresolved V gene accounts for under half, and the remainder has no known explanation. The sample records about 68,000 clones, 85% of which are singletons. 0.68% of the sample is held by the ten biggest clonotypes. Patients with autoimmune disease history or receiving systemic immunosuppression were excluded from the trial. Peripheral blood for TCR sequencing was collected from all dose cohorts at baseline, on cycle 4 day 1, and on cycle 7 day 1. The samples were taken from a phase I, first-in-human, multicenter, open-label dose-escalation trial of ivuxolimab. Adults with locally advanced or metastatic head and neck squamous cell, hepatocellular, melanoma or renal cell carcinoma were enrolled in the trial. Before TCR sequencing, CD4+ T cells and CD8+ T cells from peripheral blood were sorted into separate populations.

These data originate in a study of OX40 agonist ivuxolimab in advanced cancers. At the level of the whole study: Ivuxolimab, which targeted the costimulatory receptor OX40 (CD134), was an agonistic, fully human IgG2 monoclonal antibody. Intravenous ivuxolimab was administered to patients every 2 weeks at six dose levels: 0.01, 0.1, 0.3, 1.5, 3 and 10 mg/kg. Peripheral TCRbeta sequencing aimed to test whether ivuxolimab altered TCR sequence diversity and caused clonal T-cell expansion. Partial responses occurred in three dose-escalation patients, of whom one had hepatocellular carcinoma and two had cutaneous melanoma. Among the approximately 50 dose-escalation patients, some 20 had hepatocellular carcinoma, approximately 15 melanoma, 9 renal cell carcinoma and 9 head and neck cancer. In the dose-escalation cohort, around 80% of patients were male, and the mean age was 60 years with a range of roughly 20 to 80. The paper describes the monotherapy dose-escalation part (N ≈ 50 patients) of the phase I trial of ivuxolimab. Patients were allowed to have had prior anti-PD-1, anti-PD-L1 or anti-CTLA-4 therapy, and 30% to 40% of the dose-escalation patients had previously received checkpoint inhibitors. Findings and caveats that apply to the study as a whole: After ivuxolimab, expanded clones were on average more numerous among CD8+ T cells than among CD4+ T cells. At doses from 0.1 to 3.0 mg/kg, clonal expansion was seen in both CD4+ and CD8+ blood T cells between baseline and week 6. Partial responders in the 0.1-3.0 mg/kg groups had among the lowest normalized peripheral clonal expansion, especially among CD8+ T cells. Antigen specificity was not determined for the clonally expanded peripheral T cells. Low levels of normalized T-cell clonal expansion were also shown by some nonresponding patients.

From cysteine to phenylalanine, the CDR3 is 12 amino acids long. Only the CDR3 DNA stays, 36 bases, in frame from base 1. Trimming accounts for 5 bases at V and 9 bases at J, while the number of junction bases matched to no gene is 6. CDR1 MNHEY and CDR2 SVGAGI were looked up in the germline V gene. The rearranged segments are TRBV6-5 and TRBJ2-5, and 7 junction bases match TRBD2. This clonotype originated in an adult with an advanced solid tumor such as melanoma, head and neck, liver or kidney cancer. This sample comprised CD4+ or CD8+ T cells sorted from blood, obtained in a trial of the OX40 agonist ivuxolimab. The nucleotide sequence reads as follows: TGTGCCAGCAGTCAAGTGGGGGGGTCCCAGTACTTC. Its protein reads: CASSQVGGSQYF.